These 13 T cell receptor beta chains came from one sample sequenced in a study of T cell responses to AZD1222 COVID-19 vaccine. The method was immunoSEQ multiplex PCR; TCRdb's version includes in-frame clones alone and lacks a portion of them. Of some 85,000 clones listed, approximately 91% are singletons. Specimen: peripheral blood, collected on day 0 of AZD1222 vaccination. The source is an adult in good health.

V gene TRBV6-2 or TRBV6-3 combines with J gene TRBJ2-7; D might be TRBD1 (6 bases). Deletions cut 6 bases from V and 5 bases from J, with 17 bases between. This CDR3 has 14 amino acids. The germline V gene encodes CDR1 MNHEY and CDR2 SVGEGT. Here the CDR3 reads CASSPRQGSHEQYF. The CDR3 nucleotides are TGTGCCAGCAGCCCCCGTCAGGGGTCCCACGAGCAGTACTTC.

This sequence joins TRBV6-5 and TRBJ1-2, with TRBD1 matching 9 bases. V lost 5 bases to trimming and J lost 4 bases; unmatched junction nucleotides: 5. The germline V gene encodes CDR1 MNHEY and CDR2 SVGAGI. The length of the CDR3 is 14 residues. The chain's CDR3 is CASSPQGAGYGYTF. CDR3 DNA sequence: TGTGCCAGCAGTCCACAGGGGGCAGGCTATGGCTACACCTTC.

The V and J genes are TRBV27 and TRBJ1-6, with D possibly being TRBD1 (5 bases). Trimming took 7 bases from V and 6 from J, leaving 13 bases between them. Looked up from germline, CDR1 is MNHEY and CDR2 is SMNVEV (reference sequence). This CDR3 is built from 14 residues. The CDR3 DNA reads TGTGCCAGCACCCAGGGACTCAGTAATTCACCCCTCCACTTT. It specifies CASTQGLSNSPLHF.

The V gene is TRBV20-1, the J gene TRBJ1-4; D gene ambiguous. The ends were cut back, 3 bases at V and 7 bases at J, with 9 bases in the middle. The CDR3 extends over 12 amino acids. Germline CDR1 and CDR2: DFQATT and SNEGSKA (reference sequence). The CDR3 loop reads CSASLRTEKLFF. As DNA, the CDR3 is TGCAGTGCTAGTTTAAGGACTGAAAAACTGTTTTTT.

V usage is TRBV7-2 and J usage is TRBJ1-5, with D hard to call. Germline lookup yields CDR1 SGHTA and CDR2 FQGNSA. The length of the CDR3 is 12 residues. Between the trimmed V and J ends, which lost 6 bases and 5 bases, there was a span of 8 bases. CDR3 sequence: CASRLGDQPQHF. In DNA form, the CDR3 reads TGTGCCAGCAGGTTGGGAGATCAGCCCCAGCATTTT.

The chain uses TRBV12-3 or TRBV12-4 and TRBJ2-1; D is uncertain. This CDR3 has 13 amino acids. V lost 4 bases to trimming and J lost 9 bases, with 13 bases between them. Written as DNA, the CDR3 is TGTGCCAGCAGTTCCCACCCAGGAATTGAGCAGTTCTTC. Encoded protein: CASSSHPGIEQFF.

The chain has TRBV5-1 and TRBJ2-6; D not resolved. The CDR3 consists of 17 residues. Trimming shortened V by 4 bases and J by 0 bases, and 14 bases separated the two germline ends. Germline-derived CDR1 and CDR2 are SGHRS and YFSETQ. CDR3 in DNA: TGCGCCAGCAGCCCGAGACTCCTAACCTCTGGGGCCAACGTCCTGACTTTC. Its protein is CASSPRLLTSGANVLTF.

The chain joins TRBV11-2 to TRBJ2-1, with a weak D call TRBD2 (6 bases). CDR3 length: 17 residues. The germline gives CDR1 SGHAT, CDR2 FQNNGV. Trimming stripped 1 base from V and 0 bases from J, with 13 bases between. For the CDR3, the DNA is TGTGCCAGCAGCTTAGTCACTAGCTCGAGCTCCTACAATGAGCAGTTCTTC. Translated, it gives CASSLVTSSSSYNEQFF. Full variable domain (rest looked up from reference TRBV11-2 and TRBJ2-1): EAGVAQSPRYKIIEKRQSVAFWCNPISGHATLYWYQQILGQGPKLLIQFQNNGVVDDSQLPKDRFSAERLKGVDSTLKIQPAKLEDSAVYLCASSLVTSSSSYNEQFFGPGTRLTVL.

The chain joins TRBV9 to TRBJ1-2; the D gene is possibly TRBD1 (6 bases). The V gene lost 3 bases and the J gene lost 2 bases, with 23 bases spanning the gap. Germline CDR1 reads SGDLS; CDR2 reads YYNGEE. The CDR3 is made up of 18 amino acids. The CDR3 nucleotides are TGTGCCAGCAGCGGGGGGCCCCTCGACCCGGCCGGAAACTATGGCTACACCTTC. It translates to CASSGGPLDPAGNYGYTF.

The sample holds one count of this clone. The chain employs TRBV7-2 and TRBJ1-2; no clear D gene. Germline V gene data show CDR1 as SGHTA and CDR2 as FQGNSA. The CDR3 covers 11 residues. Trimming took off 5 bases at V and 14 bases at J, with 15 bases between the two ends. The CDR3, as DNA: TGTGCCAGCAGCCGGCACCTGATGTGTACCTTC. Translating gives CASSRHLMCTF.

DNA of the CDR3: TGTGCCAGTAGGCAGGGGACGGAGCAGTTCTTC. Encoded protein: CASRQGTEQFF. V gene TRBV19 combines with J gene TRBJ2-1; maybe TRBD1 (6 bases). This CDR3 is built from 11 residues. The germline gives CDR1 LNHDA, CDR2 SQIVND (reference sequence). The V and J ends lost 6 bases and 10 bases respectively, with 10 bases between them. Complete variable domain (other parts from reference TRBV19 and TRBJ2-1): DGGITQSPKYLFRKEGQNVTLSCEQNLNHDAMYWYRQDPGQGLRLIYYSQIVNDFQKGDIAEGYSVSREKKESFPLTVTSAQKNPTAFYLCASRQGTEQFFGPGTRLTVL.

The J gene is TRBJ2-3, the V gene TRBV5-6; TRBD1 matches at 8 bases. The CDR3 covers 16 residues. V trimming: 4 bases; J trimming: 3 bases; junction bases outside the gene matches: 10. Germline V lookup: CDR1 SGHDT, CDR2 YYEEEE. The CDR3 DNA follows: TGTGCCAGCAGCCTTTGGACAGGGCTTTTGACAGATACGCAGTATTTT. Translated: CASSLWTGLLTDTQYF.

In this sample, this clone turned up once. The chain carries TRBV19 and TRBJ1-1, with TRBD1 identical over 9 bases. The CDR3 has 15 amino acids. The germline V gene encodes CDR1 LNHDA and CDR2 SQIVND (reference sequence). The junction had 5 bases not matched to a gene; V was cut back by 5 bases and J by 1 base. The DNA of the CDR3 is TGTGCCAGTAGTTTCACAGGGGGCGGGAACACTGAAGCTTTCTTT. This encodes CASSFTGGGNTEAFF.